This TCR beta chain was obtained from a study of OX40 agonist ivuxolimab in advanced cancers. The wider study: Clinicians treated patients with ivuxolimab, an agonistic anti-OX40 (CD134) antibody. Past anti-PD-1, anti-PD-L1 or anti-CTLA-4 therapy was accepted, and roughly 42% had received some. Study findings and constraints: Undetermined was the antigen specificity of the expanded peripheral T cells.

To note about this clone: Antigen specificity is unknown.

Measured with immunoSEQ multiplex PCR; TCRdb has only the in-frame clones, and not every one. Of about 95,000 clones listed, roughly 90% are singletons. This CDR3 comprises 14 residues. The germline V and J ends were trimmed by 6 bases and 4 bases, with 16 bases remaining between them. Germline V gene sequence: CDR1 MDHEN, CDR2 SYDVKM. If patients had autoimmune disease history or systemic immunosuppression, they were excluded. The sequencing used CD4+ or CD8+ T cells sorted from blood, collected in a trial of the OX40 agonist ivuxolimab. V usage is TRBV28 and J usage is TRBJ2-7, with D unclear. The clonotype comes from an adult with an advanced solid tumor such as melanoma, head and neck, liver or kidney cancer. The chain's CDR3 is CASSEGYRLYEQYF. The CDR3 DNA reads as TGTGCCAGCAGCGAAGGGTATAGGTTGTACGAGCAGTACTTC.